Following are 13 T cell receptor beta chains from one sample sequenced in a study of siplizumab effects on memory and regulatory T cells. Sequenced by immunoSEQ multiplex PCR; TCRdb stores in-frame clones only, minus some. This sample has about 110,000 clones; about 91% occur once, and the top ten carry 0.75%. The sample taken for sequencing was Tregs sorted from blood. The receptors here all came from a human donor in good health.

The chain couples TRBV18 to TRBJ2-7, with D possibly TRBD1 on 6 matching bases. There are 13 residues in the CDR3. Germline CDR1 is KGHSH and CDR2 is LQKENI. Trimming stripped 11 bases from V and 0 bases from J, with 14 bases between. CDR3 nucleotides: TGTGCCGCCCGAAGGGACAACTCCTACGAGCAGTACTTC. Amino acid sequence: CAARRDNSYEQYF.

The chain joins TRBV9 to TRBJ2-2; 12 nucleotides align to TRBD2. V was clipped by 3 bases and J by 6 bases; unmatched bases: 3. The CDR3 runs to 15 residues. Germline CDR1 reads SGDLS; CDR2 reads YYNGEE. In nucleotides, the CDR3 is TGTGCCAGCAGCGCTCGGACTAGCGGGGCCGGGGAGCTGTTTTTT. Translation gives CASSARTSGAGELFF. The full variable domain, with the rest looked up from reference TRBV9 and TRBJ2-2, is DSGVTQTPKHLITATGQRVTLRCSPRSGDLSVYWYQQSLDQGLQFLIQYYNGEERAKGNILERFSAQQFPDLHSELNLSSLELGDSALYFCASSARTSGAGELFFGEGSRLTVL.

This clone was seen a single time. Here the CDR3 reads CASSLYTDTQYF. CDR3 bases: TGTGCCAGCAGCCTGTACACAGATACGCAGTATTTT. The rearrangement joins TRBV7-2 to TRBJ2-3; D unresolved. CDR1 SGHTA and CDR2 FQGNSA come from the germline V gene. V was pared by 5 bases and J by 2 bases, with 5 bases between. This CDR3 has 12 amino acids.

This clone was found a few times. This chain links TRBV7-6 with TRBJ1-5; tentatively, D is TRBD1 (5 bases). The germline CDR1 and CDR2 sequences are SGHVS and FNYEAQ. Trimming took off 2 bases at V and 3 bases at J, with 14 bases between the two ends. The CDR3 loop spans 16 amino acids. CDR3 protein: CASSLNAGQNNQPQHF. CDR3 coding DNA: TGTGCCAGCAGCTTAAACGCGGGGCAGAACAATCAGCCCCAGCATTTT.

This clone was counted a single time. The J gene is TRBJ2-1, the V gene TRBV6-6; D is uncertain. CDR3 length equals 15 residues. Germline CDR1 MNHNY, CDR2 SVGAGI (reference sequence). V was cut by 4 bases and J by 0 bases, with 10 bases left in between. CDR3 region: CASSSQLSSYNEQFF. The DNA for the CDR3 is TGTGCCAGCAGTTCGCAGCTTAGCTCCTACAATGAGCAGTTCTTC.

The chain combines TRBV5-1 with TRBJ1-1; a possible D gene is TRBD1 (5 bases). The V gene lost 4 bases and the J gene lost 0 bases, with 13 bases spanning the gap. This CDR3 comprises 15 residues. Germline V gene lookup returns CDR1 SGHRS and CDR2 YFSETQ. The CDR3 protein is CASSPPGQMNTEAFF. The DNA of the CDR3 is TGCGCCAGCAGCCCCCCAGGGCAGATGAACACTGAAGCTTTCTTT.

This rearrangement joins TRBV5-1 to TRBJ1-3; possibly TRBD1 for D (5 bases). Germline lookup yields CDR1 SGHRS and CDR2 YFSETQ. This CDR3 is built from 16 residues. Between the trimmed V and J ends, which lost 2 bases and 0 bases, there was a span of 12 bases. The CDR3 nucleotides are TGCGCCAGCAGCTTCCAGGGTTCTCTCTCTGGAAACACCATATATTTT. Its protein product is CASSFQGSLSGNTIYF.

V gene TRBV6-1 combines with J gene TRBJ2-3; a possible D gene is TRBD1 (6 bases). Germline CDR1 and CDR2: MNHNS and SASEGT. V lost 5 bases and J lost 3, with 9 bases in between. CDR3 length: 13 amino acids. The CDR3 region is CASSTQGTDTQYF. The CDR3 region has the DNA TGTGCCAGCAGTACACAGGGAACAGATACGCAGTATTTT.

The rearrangement uses TRBV27 and TRBJ1-5, with TRBD1 matching 8 bases. Germline CDR1 is MNHEY and CDR2 is SMNVEV (reference sequence). The CDR3 consists of 14 residues. V was pared by 3 bases and J by 7 bases, with 5 bases of the junction left unmatched. In DNA, the CDR3 is TGTGCCAGCAGTTTCAGGGGGCCCGAACAGCCCCAGCATTTT. Translating it yields CASSFRGPEQPQHF.

This clone was seen once. This chain links TRBV7-6 with TRBJ1-1; 7 bases match TRBD1. CDR1 is SGHVS, CDR2 FNYEAQ, per germline. The V segment lost 6 bases and the J segment 0 bases; nucleotides outside the gene matches: 1. CDR3 length: 13 residues. The CDR3: CASRGQLNTEAFF. CDR3 bases: TGTGCCAGCAGGGGACAGTTGAACACTGAAGCTTTCTTT.

The sample holds a few counts of this clone. The V gene is TRBV5-1, the J gene TRBJ2-7; 7 positions match TRBD1. This CDR3 contains 12 residues. Germline V lookup: CDR1 SGHRS, CDR2 YFSETQ. With V trimmed by 6 bases and J by 6 bases, 6 bases remained unmatched. The chain's CDR3 is CASIDRAGEQYF. Here the CDR3 DNA reads TGCGCCAGCATCGACAGGGCGGGCGAGCAGTACTTC.

V is TRBV5-1 and J is TRBJ2-7, with TRBD2 as a possible D gene (5 bases). This CDR3 is built from 15 residues. Germline V gene sequence: CDR1 SGHRS, CDR2 YFSETQ. V was pared by 4 bases and J by 4 bases, with 18 bases between. CDR3 amino acids: CASSPAPADLYEQYF. The CDR3 coding sequence is TGCGCCAGCAGCCCCGCCCCCGCGGACTTATACGAGCAGTACTTC.

The CDR3 protein is CASSQEDQRPGCTEAFF. As DNA, the CDR3 is TGCGCCAGCAGTCAAGAGGACCAGAGGCCCGGGTGTACTGAAGCTTTCTTT. The rearrangement links TRBV23-1 to TRBJ1-1; D gene uncertain. TRBV23-1 is treated as an ORF (open reading frame) with a function not yet certain. V lost 2 bases and J 5 bases, leaving 21 bases between the germline ends. The CDR3 length is 17 residues.